Shown below are 24 T cell receptor beta chains from a single sample sequenced in a study of shared clonotypes between healthy human individuals. Terminally differentiated effector memory CD45RA+ cells were left out of the naive CD8 fraction, which was CD45RO-negative and positively selected for CCR7. TCRdb keeps only in-frame clones here, not all; method: immunoSEQ multiplex PCR. The sample holds about 2.2 million clones, 85% to 95% seen once. Sequenced: naive CD8+ T cells from PBMCs. The receptors derive from a man aged 18 to 29 in good health. Some clones in this sample may be carry-over from other donors' samples.

This chain joins TRBV27 and TRBJ1-1; D not resolved. Germline V CDR1 and CDR2: MNHEY, SMNVEV (reference sequence). V was shortened by 2 bases and J by 3 bases, with 13 bases between the two germline ends. This CDR3 spans 15 amino acids. CDR3 in amino acids: CASSLGSSGYTEAFF. Here the CDR3 DNA reads TGTGCCAGCAGTTTAGGTTCGTCGGGGTACACTGAAGCTTTCTTT.

V gene TRBV27 combines with J gene TRBJ2-7, with a possible D match to TRBD2 (6 bases). The germline CDR1 and CDR2 sequences are MNHEY and SMNVEV (reference sequence). The CDR3 is 18 amino acids. The V and J ends lost 7 bases and 0 bases respectively, with 25 bases between them. Here the CDR3 reads CASTLLGGTSFSSYEQYF. The CDR3 DNA reads TGTGCCAGCACCCTGCTTGGCGGGACCTCCTTTAGCTCCTACGAGCAGTACTTC.

The chain is built from TRBV28 and TRBJ1-4; weak D call: TRBD1 (6 bases). The CDR3 spans 14 residues. V was trimmed by 2 bases and J by 4 bases, leaving 8 bases between them. CDR1 MDHEN and CDR2 SYDVKM come from the germline V gene. In nucleotides, the CDR3 is TGTGCCAGCAGTTTACGACAGGTTAATGAAAAACTGTTTTTT. Protein product: CASSLRQVNEKLFF.

The CDR3 reads CASSQEWGEDQPQHF. The CDR3 coding sequence is TGCGCCAGCAGCCAAGAGTGGGGAGAGGATCAGCCCCAGCATTTT. J is TRBJ1-5 and V is TRBV4-3; D is unresolved. There are 15 residues in the CDR3. Germline CDR1 is LGHNA and CDR2 is YSLEER. The ends were cut back, 0 bases at V and 5 bases at J, with 11 bases in the middle.

V usage is TRBV19 and J usage is TRBJ1-5, with 8 bases that match TRBD1. CDR1 LNHDA and CDR2 SQIVND come from the germline V gene (reference sequence). This CDR3 has 14 amino acids. Unmatched junction bases numbered 6, after V lost 5 bases and J lost 6 bases. The CDR3 sequence is CASSDRGYFQPQHF. The CDR3 DNA reads TGTGCCAGTAGTGACAGGGGATACTTTCAGCCCCAGCATTTT.

The chain combines TRBV11-1 with TRBJ2-7; a possible D gene is TRBD2 (6 bases). Germline-derived CDR1 and CDR2 are SGHAT and FQDESV (reference sequence). This CDR3 is 15 amino acids long. The germline V and J ends were trimmed by 0 bases and 3 bases, with 12 bases remaining between them. CDR3 residues: CASSLARGPLYEQYF. The CDR3 DNA reads as TGTGCCAGCAGCTTAGCGCGGGGCCCCCTCTACGAGCAGTACTTC.

This chain joins TRBV19 and TRBJ1-1; D uncertain. Trimming shortened V by 4 bases and J by 0 bases, and 12 bases separated the two germline ends. The CDR3 consists of 15 residues. Germline CDR1 LNHDA, CDR2 SQIVND (reference sequence). The CDR3, as DNA: TGTGCCAGTAGTAAGCCAGTCGGGGTGAACACTGAAGCTTTCTTT. This encodes CASSKPVGVNTEAFF.

V is TRBV5-1 and J is TRBJ2-3, with a weak D call TRBD1 (6 bases). Per germline, CDR1 SGHRS and CDR2 YFSETQ. V was clipped by 1 base and J by 4 bases, with 16 bases between them. This CDR3 comprises 16 residues. The CDR3 DNA reads TGCGCCAGCAGCTTGTTGGGGGCTCTTTCGGCAGATACGCAGTATTTT. Amino acids: CASSLLGALSADTQYF.

The chain is built from TRBV9 and TRBJ2-6; D is tentatively TRBD1 or TRBD2 (6 bases each). This CDR3 comprises 18 residues. Trimming removed 2 bases at V and 1 base at J, with 16 bases between. CDR1 is SGDLS, CDR2 YYNGEE, per germline. The DNA for the CDR3 is TGTGCCAGCAGCGTCTCGGGGGCACCTTTATCTGGGGCCAACGTCCTGACTTTC. Translated, it gives CASSVSGAPLSGANVLTF. The full variable domain, with the rest looked up from reference TRBV9 and TRBJ2-6, is DSGVTQTPKHLITATGQRVTLRCSPRSGDLSVYWYQQSLDQGLQFLIQYYNGEERAKGNILERFSAQQFPDLHSELNLSSLELGDSALYFCASSVSGAPLSGANVLTFGAGSRLTVL.

The rearrangement uses TRBV5-1 and TRBJ1-1, with D unclear. CDR3 size: 13 residues. CDR1 and CDR2 (germline): SGHRS, YFSETQ. V lost 4 bases and J lost 10, with 17 bases in between. The CDR3 sequence: CASSGAPANVAFF. CDR3 nucleotide sequence: TGCGCCAGCAGCGGAGCCCCCGCGAACGTAGCTTTCTTT.

The genes are TRBV15 and TRBJ2-3; no clear D. Germline V CDR1 and CDR2: LNHNV, YYDKDF (reference sequence). The V gene lost 8 bases and the J gene lost 6 bases, with 15 bases spanning the gap. This CDR3 has 13 residues. The CDR3 sequence: CATDGADQDTQYF. As DNA, the CDR3 is TGTGCCACCGACGGAGCAGACCAGGATACGCAGTATTTT.

This clone was counted between two and nine times. The chain recombines TRBV7-2 with TRBJ1-1, with D perhaps TRBD1 (5 bases). The CDR3 has 10 amino acids. Germline CDR1 SGHTA, CDR2 FQGNSA. Trimming shortened V by 4 bases and J by 11 bases, and 8 bases separated the two germline ends. CDR3 sequence: CASSWGMAFF. CDR3 coding DNA: TGTGCCAGCAGCTGGGGGATGGCTTTCTTT.

The J gene is TRBJ2-4, the V gene TRBV7-9; D gene unclear. The germline V gene has CDR1 SEHNR and CDR2 FQNEAQ (reference sequence). The germline V and J ends were trimmed by 4 bases and 0 bases, with 16 bases remaining between them. This CDR3 has 17 amino acids. The CDR3 nucleotides read TGTGCCAGCAGCTCCCATTCTAGGGCACTAGCCAAAAACATTCAGTACTTC. Residues: CASSSHSRALAKNIQYF.

The chain is built from TRBV16 and TRBJ1-2; D not certain. The V gene's germline CDR1 is KGHSY and CDR2 FQNENV. The CDR3 has 16 amino acids. Trimming stripped 4 bases from V and 2 bases from J, with 17 bases between. The CDR3, as DNA: TGTGCCAGCAGCCCACATATCTGGGCCCCGAACTATGGCTACACCTTC. Its translation is CASSPHIWAPNYGYTF. Filled out from reference TRBV16 and TRBJ1-2, the complete variable domain reads GEEVAQTPKHLVRGEGQKAKLYCAPIKGHSYVFWYQQVLKNEFKFLISFQNENVFDETGMPKERFSAKCLPNSPCSLEIQATKLEDSAVYFCASSPHIWAPNYGYTFGSGTRLTVV.

This CDR3 is CASSLAVVRTDTQYF. In DNA, the CDR3 is TGTGCCAGCAGCTTAGCCGTGGTGAGAACAGATACGCAGTATTTT. J is TRBJ2-3 and V is TRBV7-6; D gene ambiguous. The V and J ends lost 0 bases and 3 bases respectively, with 10 bases between them. CDR1 is SGHVS, CDR2 FNYEAQ, per germline. This CDR3 has 15 amino acids.

This clone has only one observation. The genes are TRBV4-1 and TRBJ2-7, with 8 bases identical to TRBD2. The ends lost 3 bases at V and 1 base at J; junction bases unmatched: 5. CDR3 length equals 15 residues. Germline V CDR1 and CDR2: MGHRA, YSYEKL. CDR3 loop: CASSHRAGGSYEQYF. The CDR3 coding sequence is TGCGCCAGCAGCCACCGGGCGGGAGGATCCTACGAGCAGTACTTC.

This CDR3 reads CASSSAESRSDTQYF. The CDR3 DNA reads as TGCGCCAGCAGCTCTGCGGAGAGTCGTTCCGATACGCAGTATTTT. The V gene is TRBV5-1, the J gene TRBJ2-3, with no clear D. This CDR3 contains 15 residues. V was trimmed by 3 bases and J by 6 bases, leaving 17 bases between them. Germline-derived CDR1 and CDR2 are SGHRS and YFSETQ.

The chain uses TRBV5-6 and TRBJ1-2, with D unresolved. The CDR3 has 12 amino acids. The V and J ends lost 0 bases and 12 bases respectively, with 12 bases between them. Germline V gene sequence: CDR1 SGHDT, CDR2 YYEEEE. The CDR3 DNA reads as TGTGCCAGCAGCTTGGGAAGCGGCGGCCACACCTTC. Translation gives CASSLGSGGHTF.

The CDR3 DNA follows: TGTGCCAGTAGTGTCGGGGGCAGGGGATACGAGCAGTACTTC. It encodes CASSVGGRGYEQYF. The V gene is TRBV19, the J gene TRBJ2-7; perhaps D is TRBD1 or TRBD2 (6 bases each). This CDR3 is 14 amino acids long. Per the germline V gene, CDR1 is LNHDA and CDR2 is SQIVND (reference sequence). Trimming removed 5 bases at V and 4 bases at J, with 15 bases between.

The chain couples TRBV29-1 to TRBJ1-4; D gene uncertain. Trimming left V 7 bases short and J 6 bases short, with 15 bases between. The CDR3 has 13 residues. The germline V gene encodes CDR1 SQVTM and CDR2 ANQGSEA. The CDR3 DNA is TGCAGCGCTGGGGAACGGGTGTATGAAAAACTGTTTTTT. Its protein is CSAGERVYEKLFF.

This chain connects TRBV7-2 to TRBJ2-7, with D perhaps TRBD1 (6 bases). The CDR3 has 14 residues. V dropped 1 base and J dropped 5 bases, with 12 bases sitting between them. Germline lookup yields CDR1 SGHTA and CDR2 FQGNSA. CDR3 coding DNA: TGTGCCAGCAGCTTAGTCCTAGCAGGGGACGAGCAGTACTTC. Its translation: CASSLVLAGDEQYF.

The chain employs TRBV5-8 and TRBJ1-1; TRBD1 agrees at 9 bases. The CDR3 loop spans 15 amino acids. The germline gives CDR1 SGHTS, CDR2 YDEGEE. The J segment lost 5 bases and the V segment lost 5 bases, leaving 10 bases of the junction unmatched. The CDR3 sequence: CASRRTGGLRTEAFF. DNA for the CDR3: TGTGCCAGCAGACGAACAGGGGGCTTAAGGACTGAAGCTTTCTTT. The whole variable domain, filled in from reference TRBV5-8 and TRBJ1-1, reads EAGVTQSPTHLIKTRGQQATLRCSPISGHTSVYWYQQALGLGLQFLLWYDEGEERNRGNFPPRFSGRQFPNYSSELNVNALELEDSALYLCASRRTGGLRTEAFFGQGTRLTVV.

The V gene is TRBV7-8, the J gene TRBJ2-1; the match to TRBD2 covers 13 bases. J gave up 12 bases and V 5 bases, and 13 bases lay outside the gene matches. The CDR3 sequence is 16 residues long. Per the germline V gene, CDR1 is SGHVS and CDR2 is FQNEAQ. Written as DNA, the CDR3 is TGTGCCAGCAGCGTTCATCGCGGACTAGCGGGAGTGGGGCAGTTCTTC. Encoded protein: CASSVHRGLAGVGQFF.

The rearrangement joins TRBV27 to TRBJ1-5; TRBD1 aligns across 10 bases. This CDR3 comprises 17 residues. Germline V CDR1 and CDR2: MNHEY, SMNVEV (reference sequence). V lost 2 bases to trimming and J lost 0 bases; unmatched junction nucleotides: 4. The CDR3 DNA reads TGTGCCAGCAGTTTAGTTGGGACAGGGGTTAGCAATCAGCCCCAGCATTTT. This translates into CASSLVGTGVSNQPQHF.